This T cell receptor beta chain was documented in a study of lymphopenia after photon versus proton radiotherapy. Measured with immunoSEQ multiplex PCR; TCRdb has only the in-frame clones, and not every one. The sample contains more than 25,000 clones, 83% of which appear only once. Study conclusions and caveats: Post-nadir diversity loss with photons came from oligoclonal expansion, particularly CD8+ Temra cells.

This clone was observed once. Its antigen is unknown. The clonotype was recovered from a woman aged 50 to 60 with pancreatic cancer. The sample was peripheral blood, taken from a patient treated with photon-based radiotherapy.

The CDR3, as DNA: TGCAGCGCCCGCGGGGGGTTGAACACTGAAGCTTTCTTT. Its translation is CSARGGLNTEAFF. V and J are TRBV29-1 and TRBJ1-1, with D tentatively TRBD1 (5 bases). The length of the CDR3 is 13 residues. Germline V gene data show CDR1 as SQVTM and CDR2 as ANQGSEA. V was trimmed by 7 bases and J by 0 bases, leaving 12 bases between them.